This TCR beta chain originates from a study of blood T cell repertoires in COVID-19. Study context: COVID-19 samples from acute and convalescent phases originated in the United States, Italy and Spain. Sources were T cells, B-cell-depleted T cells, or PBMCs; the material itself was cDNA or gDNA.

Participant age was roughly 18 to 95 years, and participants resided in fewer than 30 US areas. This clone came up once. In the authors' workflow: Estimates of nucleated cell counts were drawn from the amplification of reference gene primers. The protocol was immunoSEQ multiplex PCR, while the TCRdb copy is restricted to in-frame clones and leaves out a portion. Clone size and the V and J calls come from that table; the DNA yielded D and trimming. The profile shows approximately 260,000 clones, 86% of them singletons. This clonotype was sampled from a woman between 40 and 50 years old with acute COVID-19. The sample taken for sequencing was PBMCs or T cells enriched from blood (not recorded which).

The CDR3 nucleotides read TGTGCCAGCAGCTACCCAGGACTAGCGGATTACAATGAGCAGTTCTTC. Translating it yields CASSYPGLADYNEQFF. V is TRBV7-9 and J is TRBJ2-1; 10 bases match TRBD2. The ends lost 4 bases at V and 4 bases at J; junction bases unmatched: 7. This CDR3 has 16 amino acids. Germline V gene data show CDR1 as SEHNR and CDR2 as FQNEAQ (reference sequence).